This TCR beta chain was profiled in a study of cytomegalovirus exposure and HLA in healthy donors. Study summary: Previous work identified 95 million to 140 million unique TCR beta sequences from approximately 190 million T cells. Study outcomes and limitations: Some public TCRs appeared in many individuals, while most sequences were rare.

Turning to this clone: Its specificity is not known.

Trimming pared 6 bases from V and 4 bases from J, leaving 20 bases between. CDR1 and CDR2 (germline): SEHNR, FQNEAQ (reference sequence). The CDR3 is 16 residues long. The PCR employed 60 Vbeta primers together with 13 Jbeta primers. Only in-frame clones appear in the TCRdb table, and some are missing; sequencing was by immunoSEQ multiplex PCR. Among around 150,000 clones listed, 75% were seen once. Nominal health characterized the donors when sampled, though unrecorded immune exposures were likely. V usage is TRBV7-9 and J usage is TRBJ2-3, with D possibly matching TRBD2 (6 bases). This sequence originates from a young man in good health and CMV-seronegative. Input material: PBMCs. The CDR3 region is CASSYTRGGAADTQYF. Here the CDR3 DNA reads TGTGCCAGCAGTTATACCCGTGGAGGGGCGGCAGATACGCAGTATTTT.